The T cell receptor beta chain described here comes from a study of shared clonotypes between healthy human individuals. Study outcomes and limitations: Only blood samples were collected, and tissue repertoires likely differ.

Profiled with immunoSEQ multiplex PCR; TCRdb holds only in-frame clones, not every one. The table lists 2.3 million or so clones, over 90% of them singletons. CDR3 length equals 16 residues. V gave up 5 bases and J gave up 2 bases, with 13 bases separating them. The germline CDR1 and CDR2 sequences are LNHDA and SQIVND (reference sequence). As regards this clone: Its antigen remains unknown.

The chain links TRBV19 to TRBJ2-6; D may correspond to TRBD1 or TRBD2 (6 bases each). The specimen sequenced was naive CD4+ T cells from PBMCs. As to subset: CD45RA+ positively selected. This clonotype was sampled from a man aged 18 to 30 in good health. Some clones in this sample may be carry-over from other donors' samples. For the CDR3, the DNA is TGTGCCAGTAGTCCCTCGAGGGGGGCTGGGGCCAACGTCCTGACTTTC. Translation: CASSPSRGAGANVLTF. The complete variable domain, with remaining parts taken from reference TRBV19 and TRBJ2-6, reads DGGITQSPKYLFRKEGQNVTLSCEQNLNHDAMYWYRQDPGQGLRLIYYSQIVNDFQKGDIAEGYSVSREKKESFPLTVTSAQKNPTAFYLCASSPSRGAGANVLTFGAGSRLTVL.